This T cell receptor beta chain was captured by sequencing in a study of cytomegalovirus exposure and HLA in healthy donors. PCR primers comprised 60 Vbeta and 13 Jbeta primers. Measured with immunoSEQ multiplex PCR; TCRdb has only the in-frame clones, and not every one. The sample shows more than 150,000 clones, 80% to 90% of them seen only once. From germline, CDR1 is SGHNT and CDR2 YYREEE (reference sequence). The CDR3 is 14 amino acids. The V segment lost 4 bases and the J segment 8 bases; nucleotides outside the gene matches: 6. The sequenced material came from PBMCs. The chain recombines TRBV5-4 with TRBJ2-1, with 10 bases identical to TRBD1. The sequence was collected from a woman aged 18 to 35 in good health and CMV-seronegative. CDR3 coding DNA: TGTGCCAGCAGCGGCGGACAGGGGGGCTATGAGCAGTTCTTC. This translates into CASSGGQGGYEQFF. Using reference TRBV5-4 and TRBJ2-1 for the parts outside the CDR3, the full variable domain is ETGVTQSPTHLIKTRGQQVTLRCSSQSGHNTVSWYQQALGQGPQFIFQYYREEENGRGNFPPRFSGLQFPNYSSELNVNALELDDSALYLCASSGGQGGYEQFFGPGTRLTVL.